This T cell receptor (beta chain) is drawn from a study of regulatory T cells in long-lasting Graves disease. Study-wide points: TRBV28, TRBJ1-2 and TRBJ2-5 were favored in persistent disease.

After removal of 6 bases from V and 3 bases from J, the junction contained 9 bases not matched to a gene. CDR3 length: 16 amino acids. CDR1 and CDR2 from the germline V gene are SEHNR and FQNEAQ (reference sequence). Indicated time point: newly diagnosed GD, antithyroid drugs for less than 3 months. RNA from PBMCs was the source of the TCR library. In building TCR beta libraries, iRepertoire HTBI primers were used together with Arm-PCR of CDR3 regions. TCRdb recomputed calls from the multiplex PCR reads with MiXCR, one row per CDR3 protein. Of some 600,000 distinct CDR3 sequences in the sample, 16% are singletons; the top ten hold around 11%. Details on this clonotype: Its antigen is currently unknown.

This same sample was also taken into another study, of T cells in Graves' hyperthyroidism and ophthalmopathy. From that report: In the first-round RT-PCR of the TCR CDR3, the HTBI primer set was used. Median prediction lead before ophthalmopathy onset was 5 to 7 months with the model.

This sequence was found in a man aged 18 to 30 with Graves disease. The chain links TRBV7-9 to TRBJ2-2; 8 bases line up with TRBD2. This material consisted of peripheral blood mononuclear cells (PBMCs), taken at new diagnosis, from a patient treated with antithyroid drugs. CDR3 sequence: CASRPPGGGHTGELFF. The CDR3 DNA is TGTGCCAGCAGACCACCGGGCGGGGGGCACACCGGGGAGCTGTTTTTT.